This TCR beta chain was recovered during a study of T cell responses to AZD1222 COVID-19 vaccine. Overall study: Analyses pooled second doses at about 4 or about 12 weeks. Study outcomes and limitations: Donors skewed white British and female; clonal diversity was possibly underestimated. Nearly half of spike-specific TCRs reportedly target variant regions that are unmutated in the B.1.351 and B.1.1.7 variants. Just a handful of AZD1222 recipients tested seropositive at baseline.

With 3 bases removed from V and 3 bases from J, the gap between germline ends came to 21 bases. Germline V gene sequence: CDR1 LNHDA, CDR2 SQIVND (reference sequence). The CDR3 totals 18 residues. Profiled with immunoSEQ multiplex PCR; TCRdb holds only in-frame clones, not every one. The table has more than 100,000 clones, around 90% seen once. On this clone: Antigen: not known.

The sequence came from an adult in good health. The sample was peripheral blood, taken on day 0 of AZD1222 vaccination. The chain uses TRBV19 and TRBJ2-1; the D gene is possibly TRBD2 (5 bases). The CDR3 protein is CASSIQSPGLAYYNEQFF. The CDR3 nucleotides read TGTGCCAGTAGTATTCAATCCCCTGGGCTAGCCTACTACAATGAGCAGTTCTTC.